The entry below gives a single TCR beta chain sequence along with its context. Study processing details: Nucleated cell counts were estimated from reference gene primer amplification. The method was immunoSEQ multiplex PCR; TCRdb's version includes in-frame clones alone and lacks a portion of them. The V and J calls and the clone size are those of that table, but D and trimming were determined from the DNA. The sample includes some 170,000 clones, 85% to 90% of them seen just once. CDR3 length: 15 amino acids. Germline V gene lookup returns CDR1 MGHRA and CDR2 YSYEKL. The germline V and J ends were trimmed by 1 base and 5 bases, with 14 bases remaining between them. Patients from Seattle were sampled longitudinally, starting during active infection. This sample stems from a study of blood T cell repertoires in COVID-19. Study context: Acute and convalescent COVID-19 samples came from the United States, Italy and Spain. Sources were T cells, B-cell-depleted T cells, or PBMCs; the material itself was cDNA or gDNA.

The TCR comes from a woman between 65 and 79 years old with COVID-19, enrolled during active disease. The chain uses TRBV4-1 and TRBJ1-1, with no clear D. Input material: peripheral blood. Written as DNA, the CDR3 is TGCGCCAGCAGCCAAGCTTTAGGAGGAAGGACTGAAGCTTTCTTT. It specifies CASSQALGGRTEAFF.